Below, 30 T cell receptor beta chains from the same sample are listed, as sequenced in a study of shared clonotypes between healthy human individuals. The repertoire was sequenced with immunoSEQ multiplex PCR; TCRdb's copy has only in-frame clones and lacks some. The sample carries some 2,000,000 clones, 85% to 95% recorded once. The sequencing sample was made of naive CD4+ T cells sorted from blood. Indicated subset: CD45RA+ positively selected. Source of these receptors: a young man in good health.

V is TRBV25-1 and J is TRBJ1-2, with no clear D. V was shortened by 4 bases and J by 9 bases, with 12 bases between the two germline ends. CDR3 length: 12 amino acids. Germline lookup yields CDR1 MGHDK and CDR2 SYGVNS. CDR3 sequence (DNA): TGTGCCAGCAGTGTCCCAGGTTCGAGCTACACCTTC. Protein sequence: CASSVPGSSYTF.

The V and J genes are TRBV9 and TRBJ2-5; D is uncertain. The germline CDR1 and CDR2 sequences are SGDLS and YYNGEE. There are 13 residues in the CDR3. The ends were cut back, 3 bases at V and 4 bases at J, with 10 bases in the middle. CDR3 loop: CASSGSSRETQYF. In DNA form, the CDR3 reads TGTGCCAGCAGCGGAAGTTCCCGAGAGACCCAGTACTTC.

The chain recombines TRBV5-1 with TRBJ1-2; the match to TRBD1 covers 12 bases. This CDR3 comprises 15 residues. V lost 3 bases to trimming and J lost 4 bases; unmatched junction nucleotides: 4. Germline CDR1 reads SGHRS; CDR2 reads YFSETQ. The CDR3 nucleotides are TGCGCCAGCAGCTCCGGGACAGGGGGCTTCTATGGCTACACCTTC. It codes for CASSSGTGGFYGYTF.

The CDR3 loop is CASSPLDTNEKLFF. CDR3 coding DNA: TGTGCCAGCAGTCCCCTTGACACTAATGAAAAACTGTTTTTT. This rearrangement joins TRBV6-5 to TRBJ1-4; D not certain. Germline CDR1 MNHEY, CDR2 SVGAGI. The CDR3 is 14 residues long. Trimming stripped 5 bases from V and 2 bases from J, with 9 bases between.

The chain uses TRBV29-1 and TRBJ1-1; TRBD1 agrees at 8 bases. From germline, CDR1 is SQVTM and CDR2 ANQGSEA. The CDR3 contains 15 residues. Trimming removed 1 base from V and 5 bases from J; junction bases left unmatched: 9. The CDR3 bases are TGCAGCGTTGAAGGGGTCCAGGGGGCGCGGACTGAAGCTTTCTTT. Amino acids: CSVEGVQGARTEAFF.

The J gene is TRBJ1-4, the V gene TRBV2; the match to TRBD1 covers 7 bases. Looked up from germline, CDR1 is SNHLY and CDR2 is FYNNEI. CDR3 size: 16 residues. V gave up 0 bases and J gave up 7 bases; unmatched junction bases: 8. The CDR3, as DNA: TGTGCCAGCAGTGAAGCGCTTGGAGGGGGCGTTGAAAAACTGTTTTTT. This encodes CASSEALGGGVEKLFF.

The gene calls are TRBV6-1 and TRBJ2-1, with D possibly matching TRBD1 (5 bases). Germline-derived CDR1 and CDR2 are MNHNS and SASEGT. V was cut by 8 bases and J by 5 bases, with 16 bases left in between. The CDR3 runs to 14 residues. CDR3 amino acids: CASDPQGWHNEQFF. In DNA, the CDR3 is TGTGCCAGCGACCCCCAGGGTTGGCACAATGAGCAGTTCTTC.

V gene TRBV6-6 combines with J gene TRBJ2-3; 10 nucleotides align to TRBD2. Germline V gene sequence: CDR1 MNHNY, CDR2 SVGAGI (reference sequence). Unmatched junction bases numbered 6, after V lost 1 base and J lost 5 bases. The CDR3 consists of 16 residues. CDR3 region: CASSYYPSGGGDTQYF. Written as DNA, the CDR3 is TGTGCCAGCAGTTACTACCCTAGCGGGGGTGGAGATACGCAGTATTTT.

V gene TRBV2 combines with J gene TRBJ2-2; 7 bases align to TRBD1. Losses at the gene ends were 10 bases for V and 2 bases for J; bases not matched to a gene: 7. Germline V gene sequence: CDR1 SNHLY, CDR2 FYNNEI. CDR3 size: 14 residues. The CDR3 nucleotides read TGTGCCACCACCCGGGACAGTAACACCGGGGAGCTGTTTTTT. This gives the protein CATTRDSNTGELFF.

The chain joins TRBV6-1 to TRBJ1-5; perhaps TRBD1 as D (5 bases). The germline gives CDR1 MNHNS, CDR2 SASEGT. V was pared by 11 bases and J by 1 base, with 18 bases between. The CDR3 has 15 amino acids. CDR3 sequence reads: CASAYQGWSNQPQHF. In DNA form, the CDR3 reads TGTGCCTCAGCGTACCAGGGATGGAGCAATCAGCCCCAGCATTTT.

The chain combines TRBV5-1 with TRBJ1-4; D remains unclear. V lost 0 bases to trimming and J lost 0 bases, with 6 bases between them. The CDR3 contains 15 residues. Per the germline V gene, CDR1 is SGHRS and CDR2 is YFSETQ. CDR3 region: CASSLEHATNEKLFF. The CDR3 DNA reads TGCGCCAGCAGCTTGGAACATGCAACTAATGAAAAACTGTTTTTT.

The chain recombines TRBV30 with TRBJ1-4, with unresolved D. The length of the CDR3 is 13 residues. Germline loops: CDR1 GTSNPN, CDR2 SVGIG (reference sequence). Trimming took off 2 bases at V and 8 bases at J, with 12 bases between the two ends. Here the CDR3 DNA reads TGTGCCTGGAGTTCTGGACTGACGGAAAAACTGTTTTTT. Residues: CAWSSGLTEKLFF.

The V gene is TRBV4-1, the J gene TRBJ2-5; 8 nucleotides line up with TRBD2. The CDR3 consists of 17 residues. Germline trimming cut 1 base from V and 0 bases from J; bases unmatched to any gene: 7. Germline loops: CDR1 MGHRA, CDR2 YSYEKL. The CDR3 sequence: CASSQVEGGLDQETQYF. The CDR3 DNA sequence: TGCGCCAGCAGCCAAGTCGAGGGGGGACTAGACCAAGAGACCCAGTACTTC.

This clone was seen once. The gene calls are TRBV5-1 and TRBJ2-3, with D tentatively TRBD2 (5 bases). The CDR3 is made up of 15 amino acids. CDR1 SGHRS and CDR2 YFSETQ come from the germline V gene. The V gene lost 3 bases and the J gene lost 0 bases, with 11 bases spanning the gap. The CDR3 nucleotides are TGCGCCAGCAGCTATCTAGCTTCTAGCACAGATACGCAGTATTTT. Its protein is CASSYLASSTDTQYF.

J is TRBJ2-7 and V is TRBV19; D is possibly TRBD2 (6 bases). Germline-derived CDR1 and CDR2 are LNHDA and SQIVND (reference sequence). Trimming pared 4 bases from V and 2 bases from J, leaving 24 bases between. The length of the CDR3 is 18 residues. CDR3: CASSTARLTGATAYEQYF. In nucleotides, the CDR3 is TGTGCCAGTAGTACGGCAAGGCTAACGGGAGCAACTGCCTACGAGCAGTACTTC. Looking up the rest from reference TRBV19 and TRBJ2-7 gives the full variable domain: DGGITQSPKYLFRKEGQNVTLSCEQNLNHDAMYWYRQDPGQGLRLIYYSQIVNDFQKGDIAEGYSVSREKKESFPLTVTSAQKNPTAFYLCASSTARLTGATAYEQYFGPGTRLTVT.

Points on this clone: The sample carries other DNA sequences with the same CDR3. This chain connects TRBV5-1 to TRBJ2-7; no clear D gene. Trimming cost V 1 base and J 3 bases, with 8 bases left between them. There are 13 residues in the CDR3. CDR1 and CDR2 from the germline V gene are SGHRS and YFSETQ. The CDR3 nucleotides are TGCGCCAGCAGCTTGACTATTGGCTACGAGCAGTACTTC. This gives the protein CASSLTIGYEQYF.

This chain joins TRBV6-5 and TRBJ1-2; D remains ambiguous. V lost 0 bases, J lost 4 bases, and 9 bases lay in between. Germline V gives CDR1 MNHEY, CDR2 SVGAGI. CDR3 length: 14 amino acids. The CDR3 sequence: CASSYSSIAYGYTF. The CDR3 DNA reads TGTGCCAGCAGTTACTCTTCCATAGCCTATGGCTACACCTTC.

The genes are TRBV28 and TRBJ1-1; 9 positions agree with TRBD1. The ends lost 6 bases at V and 1 base at J; junction bases unmatched: 6. The CDR3 extends over 15 amino acids. Germline V lookup: CDR1 MDHEN, CDR2 SYDVKM. DNA for the CDR3: TGTGCCAGCAGAGAACAGGGGGCGGGGAACACTGAAGCTTTCTTT. Its protein is CASREQGAGNTEAFF.

The sample holds one count of this clone. Just one base apart from a much larger clone, this may be a read error. The V and J genes are TRBV30 and TRBJ1-1, with a tentative D call TRBD1 (6 bases). The CDR3 length is 16 residues. Germline V gene sequence: CDR1 GTSNPN, CDR2 SVGIG (reference sequence). V was trimmed by 3 bases and J by 3 bases, leaving 20 bases between them. The CDR3 nucleotides read TGTGCCTGGAGGTCCAGGGGAAGGAGGGACTACACTGAAGCTTTCTTT. Its translation is CAWRSRGRRDYTEAFF.

CDR3 protein: CASSRASGGIDTGELFF. CDR3 nucleotides: TGCGCCAGCAGCCGGGCCTCAGGGGGTATAGACACCGGGGAGCTGTTTTTT. This chain links TRBV4-1 with TRBJ2-2, with TRBD1 identical over 7 bases. Germline V gene sequence: CDR1 MGHRA, CDR2 YSYEKL. The CDR3 has 17 residues. V lost 4 bases and J lost 3; bases outside the gene matches: 11.

The chain has TRBV15 and TRBJ1-2; TRBD1 might be the D (6 bases). V lost 3 bases and J lost 2, with 13 bases in between. Per germline, CDR1 LNHNV and CDR2 YYDKDF (reference sequence). The CDR3 loop spans 15 amino acids. The CDR3 bases are TGTGCCACCAGCAGGGAGAAGACAGGAAACTATGGCTACACCTTC. Its translation: CATSREKTGNYGYTF.

V gene TRBV5-1 combines with J gene TRBJ1-1, with a tentative D call TRBD1 (5 bases). In germline, CDR1 is SGHRS, CDR2 YFSETQ. V lost 0 bases and J lost 7, with 13 bases in between. The CDR3 runs 14 residues. The CDR3 DNA reads as TGCGCCAGCAGCTTGGTCGGGACGAGAGTTGAAGCTTTCTTT. Protein product: CASSLVGTRVEAFF. Filled out from reference TRBV5-1 and TRBJ1-1, the complete variable domain reads KAGVTQTPRYLIKTRGQQVTLSCSPISGHRSVSWYQQTPGQGLQFLFEYFSETQRNKGNFPGRFSGRQFSNSRSEMNVSTLELGDSALYLCASSLVGTRVEAFFGQGTRLTVV.

V usage is TRBV5-4 and J usage is TRBJ2-4; possibly TRBD1 for D (6 bases). Germline CDR1 reads SGHNT; CDR2 reads YYREEE (reference sequence). This CDR3 spans 11 amino acids. The V gene lost 2 bases and the J gene lost 15 bases, with 12 bases spanning the gap. CDR3 loop: CASSLQGIWYF. In nucleotides, the CDR3 is TGTGCCAGCAGCTTACAGGGTATTTGGTACTTC.

A remark on this clone: Other DNA variants within this sample encode the same CDR3. This chain connects TRBV6-1 to TRBJ2-7, with D maybe TRBD2 (6 bases). With 6 bases removed from V and 4 bases from J, the gap between germline ends came to 7 bases. The germline gives CDR1 MNHNS, CDR2 SASEGT. The CDR3 is 11 amino acids. CDR3 in DNA: TGTGCCAGCAGGGGACTGTACGAGCAGTACTTC. Its protein product is CASRGLYEQYF.

This chain connects TRBV15 to TRBJ1-4; D ambiguous. The CDR3 extends over 13 amino acids. The germline V and J ends were trimmed by 5 bases and 11 bases, with 15 bases remaining between them. CDR1 and CDR2 from the germline V gene are LNHNV and YYDKDF (reference sequence). In DNA form, the CDR3 reads TGTGCCACCAGCCCCCAATCGGGGTCGAAACTGTTTTTT. It yields the protein CATSPQSGSKLFF.

About this clone itself: The sample holds other DNA sequences that translate to the same CDR3. This CDR3 reads CASSERNTEAFF. In DNA form, the CDR3 reads TGTGCCAGCAGTGAGAGGAACACTGAAGCTTTCTTT. The chain joins TRBV6-1 to TRBJ1-1; D unclear. Trimming left V 3 bases short and J 1 base short, with 3 bases between. The germline V gene encodes CDR1 MNHNS and CDR2 SASEGT. This CDR3 has 12 residues.

This sequence joins TRBV7-2 and TRBJ1-2, with 7 nucleotides matching TRBD1. V lost 3 bases and J lost 12; bases outside the gene matches: 10. CDR1 is SGHTA, CDR2 FQGNSA, per germline. The CDR3 consists of 13 residues. The CDR3 DNA reads TGTGCCAGCAGCTTTGCCGGGACAGACCTTAACACCTTC. Protein: CASSFAGTDLNTF.

This chain uses TRBV28 with TRBJ1-5; 7 bases are a match to TRBD1. The CDR3 extends over 15 amino acids. The V and J ends lost 2 bases and 2 bases, in that order; junction bases with no gene match: 3. Germline CDR1 is MDHEN and CDR2 is SYDVKM. CDR3 nucleotide sequence: TGTGCCAGCAGTTTAATGGGGACAGGCAATCAGCCCCAGCATTTT. It is translated as CASSLMGTGNQPQHF.

The J gene is TRBJ2-5, the V gene TRBV6-5; 7 nucleotides agree with TRBD1. With V trimmed by 1 base and J by 6 bases, 5 bases remained unmatched. CDR1 is MNHEY and CDR2 is SVGAGI in the germline V gene. The CDR3 is 14 amino acids. CDR3 in amino acids: CASSYLTGQKTQYF. In nucleotides, the CDR3 is TGTGCCAGCAGTTACTTGACAGGGCAAAAGACCCAGTACTTC.

The V gene is TRBV10-3, the J gene TRBJ1-1; D gene uncertain. The germline V gene encodes CDR1 ENHRY and CDR2 SYGVKD. V was cut by 3 bases and J by 7 bases, with 9 bases left in between. There are 12 residues in the CDR3. This chain's CDR3 is CAISDGVGEAFF. The DNA for the CDR3 is TGTGCCATCAGTGACGGGGTAGGTGAAGCTTTCTTT.